This note documents a single TCR beta chain sequence. In the source study's methods: The authors estimated nucleated cell counts from reference gene primer amplification. Repertoires were generated with immunoSEQ multiplex PCR, while TCRdb's copy carries only in-frame clones and drops some. The V and J calls and the clone size are those of that table, but D and trimming were determined from the DNA. The data contain over 50,000 clones, roughly 77% of them seen just once; the ten biggest clones take up about a sixth. This entry belongs to a study of blood T cell repertoires in COVID-19. Study summary: Donors in the United States, Italy and Spain gave samples during acute or convalescent COVID-19. Sample material is recorded as cDNA or gDNA derived from T cells, B-cell-depleted T cells, or PBMCs.

V was clipped by 3 bases and J by 0 bases, with 8 bases between them. CDR1 is LNHDA, CDR2 SQIVND, per germline (reference sequence). This CDR3 has 15 amino acids. The sample taken for sequencing was peripheral blood. The TCR was taken from an elderly man with acute or convalescent COVID-19. The chain employs TRBV19 and TRBJ1-4; tentative D call: TRBD1 (5 bases). CDR3 residues: CASSIPTATNEKLFF. As DNA, the CDR3 is TGTGCCAGTAGTATCCCGACAGCAACTAATGAAAAACTGTTTTTT. Complete variable domain (other parts from reference TRBV19 and TRBJ1-4): DGGITQSPKYLFRKEGQNVTLSCEQNLNHDAMYWYRQDPGQGLRLIYYSQIVNDFQKGDIAEGYSVSREKKESFPLTVTSAQKNPTAFYLCASSIPTATNEKLFFGSGTQLSVL.